The present T cell receptor (beta chain) was sequenced within a study of tumor and adjacent non-tumor tissue in lung cancer. Study details: There were approximately twelve adenocarcinoma, a couple of squamous cell carcinoma and 1 small cell lung cancer cases.

RNA was extracted from bulk tissue without any cell sorting. The normal lung tissue was taken more than 3 cm from the tumor edge. There are a few counts of this clonotype. Its matching antigen is unknown. Study-wide results and caveats: In normal lung, the top 100 clones were significantly more dominant than in tumor. Tumor TCR diversity, when higher, was linked to shorter survival.

TCRbeta libraries were built with three rounds of nested PCR, modified from ARM-PCR. Each CDR3 protein gets one entry after TCRdb re-called the multiplex PCR reads with MiXCR. Here the sample spans 52,000 or so distinct CDR3 sequences, 74% being singletons. The material sequenced was distant non-tumor lung tissue. This TCR was sampled from a woman aged 55-69 years with non-small cell lung cancer.

As DNA, the CDR3 is TGTGCCAGCAGCTCGCGAGCCGGCAATTCACCCCTCCACTTT. Its protein product is CASSSRAGNSPLHF. The chain has TRBV5-4 and TRBJ1-6; unclear D gene. Trimming pared 3 bases from V and 7 bases from J, leaving 11 bases between. The CDR3 has 14 residues. Germline V gene data show CDR1 as SGHNT and CDR2 as YYREEE (reference sequence).